The 26 T cell receptor beta chains in this list originate from one sample, sequenced in a study of cytomegalovirus exposure and HLA in healthy donors. Amplification used 60 Vbeta primers and 13 Jbeta primers. Assay: immunoSEQ multiplex PCR; the TCRdb copy retains only in-frame clones and omits some. The sample records about 150,000 clones, approximately 73% being singletons. Material for sequencing was PBMCs. The receptor set was obtained from a man between 25 and 39 years old in good health and CMV-seropositive.

The chain has TRBV6-5 and TRBJ2-7, with 8 bases identical to TRBD2. This CDR3 is built from 14 residues. The germline V gene encodes CDR1 MNHEY and CDR2 SVGAGI. Germline trimming cut 6 bases from V and 0 bases from J; bases unmatched to any gene: 4. The chain's CDR3 is CASRLAASSYEQYF. In DNA form, the CDR3 reads TGTGCCAGCAGACTAGCGGCGAGCTCCTACGAGCAGTACTTC.

The genes are TRBV5-6 and TRBJ2-3; weak D call: TRBD2 (7 bases). This CDR3 is built from 15 residues. V was trimmed by 6 bases and J by 8 bases, leaving 22 bases between them. The germline V gene encodes CDR1 SGHDT and CDR2 YYEEEE. The CDR3 loop is CASKGGGEGRGTQYF. As DNA, the CDR3 is TGTGCCAGCAAAGGGGGAGGGGAAGGGAGGGGTACGCAGTATTTT.

The J gene is TRBJ2-7, the V gene TRBV7-8, with 9 bases aligning to TRBD1. Germline V gene sequence: CDR1 SGHVS, CDR2 FQNEAQ. Trimming took 4 bases from V and 6 from J; bases not matched to a gene: 7. The CDR3 totals 14 residues. The CDR3 loop is CASSSDRGYGEQYF. In DNA form, the CDR3 reads TGTGCCAGCAGCTCGGACAGGGGATACGGCGAGCAGTACTTC.

This chain connects TRBV2 to TRBJ2-4, with 7 nucleotides matching TRBD1. The germline V gene has CDR1 SNHLY and CDR2 FYNNEI. J lost 6 bases, V lost 4 bases, and 6 bases had no gene match. The CDR3 consists of 14 residues. CDR3 sequence (DNA): TGTGCCAGCAGTGGCCTTACAGGGGCAAACATTCAGTACTTC. Translating it yields CASSGLTGANIQYF.

This clone was found once. This chain connects TRBV13 to TRBJ2-4; 8 positions agree with TRBD1. The CDR3 extends over 14 amino acids. Germline trimming cut 4 bases from V and 6 bases from J; bases unmatched to any gene: 5. The germline V gene encodes CDR1 PRHDT and CDR2 FYEKMQ (reference sequence). The CDR3 loop reads CASSYSDRGNIQYF. CDR3 DNA: TGTGCCAGCAGCTACAGTGACAGGGGAAACATTCAGTACTTC.

V and J are TRBV28 and TRBJ1-1; 11 nucleotides align to TRBD1. The CDR3 contains 14 residues. Germline lookup yields CDR1 MDHEN and CDR2 SYDVKM. J lost 6 bases, V lost 6 bases, and 6 bases had no gene match. CDR3: CASRRTGGSAEAFF. CDR3 nucleotide sequence: TGTGCCAGCAGGCGGACAGGGGGCTCGGCTGAAGCTTTCTTT.

The chain is built from TRBV5-6 and TRBJ1-1; D is unresolved. The CDR3 is 15 amino acids. V lost 5 bases and J 11 bases, leaving 25 bases between the germline ends. Germline V gene lookup returns CDR1 SGHDT and CDR2 YYEEEE. CDR3 residues: CASRSLHTLRIGAFF. In DNA form, the CDR3 reads TGTGCCAGCAGATCCCTACACACCCTGAGAATCGGGGCTTTCTTT.

The genes are TRBV6-4 and TRBJ2-5; 7 positions match TRBD2. V trimming: 5 bases; J trimming: 5 bases; junction bases outside the gene matches: 5. CDR1 and CDR2 from the germline V gene are MRHNA and SNTAGT. This CDR3 is 13 amino acids long. CDR3 residues: CASSRLAFETQYF. For the CDR3, the DNA is TGTGCCAGCAGTAGACTAGCCTTCGAGACCCAGTACTTC.

The chain has TRBV18 and TRBJ2-2, with TRBD1 as a possible D gene (5 bases). Trimming stripped 3 bases from V and 5 bases from J, with 22 bases between. The CDR3 spans 18 residues. Per germline, CDR1 KGHSH and CDR2 LQKENI. The CDR3 region is CASSPIGQRVFETGELFF. The CDR3 nucleotides are TGTGCCAGCTCACCGATAGGACAAAGAGTTTTCGAAACCGGGGAGCTGTTTTTT. The full variable domain, with the rest looked up from reference TRBV18 and TRBJ2-2, is NAGVMQNPRHLVRRRGQEARLRCSPMKGHSHVYWYRQLPEEGLKFMVYLQKENIIDESGMPKERFSAEFPKEGPSILRIQQVVRGDSAAYFCASSPIGQRVFETGELFFGEGSRLTVL.

This clone came up a few times. This chain connects TRBV6-1 to TRBJ1-1; perhaps TRBD1 as D (6 bases). The CDR3 consists of 15 residues. Germline assignment: CDR1 MNHNS and CDR2 SASEGT. The V end lost 8 bases, the J end lost 0 bases, and 16 bases lay between the germline ends. The CDR3 DNA reads TGTGCCAGCGGCAATGGGGGCGGAATGAACACTGAAGCTTTCTTT. Translating gives CASGNGGGMNTEAFF.

V gene TRBV7-9 combines with J gene TRBJ2-7; TRBD1 is a possible D gene (5 bases). The V end lost 1 base, the J end lost 5 bases, and 9 bases lay between the germline ends. The germline V gene encodes CDR1 SEHNR and CDR2 FQNEAQ (reference sequence). The CDR3 covers 13 residues. CDR3 residues: CASSLDRYHEQYF. Here the CDR3 DNA reads TGTGCCAGCAGCTTAGACAGGTACCACGAGCAGTACTTC. The full variable domain, with the rest looked up from reference TRBV7-9 and TRBJ2-7, is DTGVSQNPRHKITKRGQNVTFRCDPISEHNRLYWYRQTLGQGPEFLTYFQNEAQLEKSRLLSDRFSAERPKGSFSTLEIQRTEQGDSAMYLCASSLDRYHEQYFGPGTRLTVT.

With regard to this clone: This CDR3 is also generated by other DNA sequences in the sample. This sequence joins TRBV7-9 and TRBJ1-5; maybe TRBD1 (5 bases). CDR1 SEHNR and CDR2 FQNEAQ come from the germline V gene (reference sequence). V was trimmed by 2 bases and J by 4 bases, leaving 9 bases between them. CDR3 size: 14 residues. CDR3 DNA sequence: TGTGCCAGCAGCTTACAGGGTGGGAATCAGCCCCAGCATTTT. This codes for CASSLQGGNQPQHF. The whole variable domain, filled in from reference TRBV7-9 and TRBJ1-5, reads DTGVSQNPRHKITKRGQNVTFRCDPISEHNRLYWYRQTLGQGPEFLTYFQNEAQLEKSRLLSDRFSAERPKGSFSTLEIQRTEQGDSAMYLCASSLQGGNQPQHFGDGTRLSIL.

The J gene is TRBJ2-2, the V gene TRBV13; the match to TRBD1 covers 9 bases. The CDR3 runs to 17 residues. The trim removed 2 bases at V and 7 bases at J, leaving 11 bases unmatched. The germline V gene encodes CDR1 PRHDT and CDR2 FYEKMQ (reference sequence). Here the CDR3 reads CASSLPLGQGIGGELFF. The CDR3 DNA sequence: TGTGCCAGCAGCTTACCCCTAGGACAGGGGATTGGCGGGGAGCTGTTTTTT.

V is TRBV5-4 and J is TRBJ1-1, with 7 bases fitting TRBD1. The CDR3 has 15 amino acids. J gave up 6 bases and V 1 base, and 9 bases lay outside the gene matches. Germline values: CDR1 SGHNT, CDR2 YYREEE (reference sequence). For the CDR3, the DNA is TGTGCCAGCAGCTTGCGGAGGGGGCTACCTTCTGAAGCTTTCTTT. Residues: CASSLRRGLPSEAFF.

This clone was picked up a small number of times. This sequence joins TRBV7-9 and TRBJ2-7; 11 positions agree with TRBD1. There are 14 residues in the CDR3. Trimming removed 5 bases from V and 5 bases from J; junction bases left unmatched: 5. Germline V lookup: CDR1 SEHNR, CDR2 FQNEAQ (reference sequence). The CDR3 DNA reads as TGTGCCAGCAGCGCGGGACAGGGGGTGGACGAGCAGTACTTC. The encoded protein is CASSAGQGVDEQYF.

The CDR3 DNA follows: TGTGCCAGCAGTCACGACAGAGATCAGCCCCAGCATTTT. Amino acids: CASSHDRDQPQHF. The chain couples TRBV6-1 to TRBJ1-5, with D tentatively TRBD1 (5 bases). The germline CDR1 and CDR2 sequences are MNHNS and SASEGT. The CDR3 contains 13 residues. V lost 5 bases and J 5 bases, leaving 10 bases between the germline ends.

The rearrangement uses TRBV11-2 and TRBJ2-3; TRBD2 agrees at 9 bases. This CDR3 spans 15 amino acids. Germline CDR1 is SGHAT and CDR2 is FQNNGV. V dropped 1 base and J dropped 3; count of bases not matched to a gene: 2. The CDR3 coding sequence is TGTGCCAGCAGCTTAGGCGGGGGGGGGACAGATACGCAGTATTTT. The encoded protein is CASSLGGGGTDTQYF.

Here the CDR3 reads CASKKWGGPLSEQYF. CDR3 in DNA: TGTGCCAGCAAAAAATGGGGGGGGCCCTTGAGCGAGCAGTACTTC. The rearrangement joins TRBV27 to TRBJ2-7, with D perhaps TRBD2 (7 bases). Germline loops: CDR1 MNHEY, CDR2 SMNVEV (reference sequence). V was clipped by 7 bases and J by 6 bases, with 22 bases between them. The CDR3 loop spans 15 amino acids.

This clone was counted once. J is TRBJ2-1 and V is TRBV5-1, with no clear D. The V end lost 2 bases, the J end lost 6 bases, and 15 bases lay between the germline ends. This CDR3 has 15 amino acids. Germline V gives CDR1 SGHRS, CDR2 YFSETQ. The CDR3: CASSLARATFNEQFF. The CDR3, as DNA: TGCGCCAGCAGCTTAGCTAGAGCAACCTTCAATGAGCAGTTCTTC.

V is TRBV21-1 and J is TRBJ2-4; TRBD1 is the table's D call and was not checked against the DNA. TRBV21-1 is noted as a pseudogene. This CDR3 is 18 amino acids long. DNA for the CDR3: TGTGCCAGCAGCAAATGGTCGGCCAGGGGAATGGCCAAAAACATTCAGTACTTC. This encodes CASSKWSARGMAKNIQYF.

This clone was picked up a small number of times. This sequence joins TRBV28 and TRBJ1-2; 11 bases map to TRBD1. Germline V gives CDR1 MDHEN, CDR2 SYDVKM. After removal of 6 bases from V and 7 bases from J, the junction contained 10 bases not matched to a gene. CDR3 length: 15 amino acids. The CDR3 here is CASSRGGTGGGGYTF. Here the CDR3 DNA reads TGTGCCAGCAGCCGTGGCGGGACAGGGGGGGGTGGCTACACCTTC.

The V call is TRBV5-4, the J call TRBJ2-3; 7 nucleotides align to TRBD2. CDR1 and CDR2 from the germline V gene are SGHNT and YYREEE (reference sequence). The CDR3 has 16 residues. Trimming cost V 1 base and J 6 bases; bases outside gene matches: 11. CDR3 sequence reads: CASSLKFAGERDTQYF. For the CDR3, the DNA is TGTGCCAGCAGCTTGAAGTTTGCGGGAGAGCGGGATACGCAGTATTTT.

CDR3 region: CASSESGVGNEKLFF. The CDR3 DNA is TGCGCCAGCAGTGAGTCCGGGGTGGGTAATGAAAAACTGTTTTTT. The gene calls are TRBV10-2 and TRBJ1-4; D gene uncertain. CDR1 is WSHSY, CDR2 SAAADI, per germline. The CDR3 runs 15 residues. The V and J ends lost 0 bases and 4 bases respectively, with 9 bases between them.

The gene calls are TRBV6-1 and TRBJ2-5, with TRBD1 matching over 9 bases. Germline values: CDR1 MNHNS, CDR2 SASEGT. V trimming: 8 bases; J trimming: 5 bases; junction bases outside the gene matches: 6. The CDR3 is made up of 13 amino acids. The CDR3 DNA follows: TGTGCCAGCTGGACAGGGGATGGTGAGACCCAGTACTTC. Translation gives CASWTGDGETQYF.

The V call is TRBV19, the J call TRBJ2-7; perhaps TRBD2 as D (5 bases). This CDR3 has 12 amino acids. Germline V gene sequence: CDR1 LNHDA, CDR2 SQIVND (reference sequence). V shed 9 bases and J shed 3 bases, with 12 bases lying between them. CDR3 loop: CASGFEGYEQYF. The CDR3 region has the DNA TGTGCCAGCGGCTTTGAGGGCTACGAGCAGTACTTC.

This sequence joins TRBV19 and TRBJ2-7, with a possible D match to TRBD1 (6 bases). Germline-derived CDR1 and CDR2 are LNHDA and SQIVND (reference sequence). The ends were cut back, 4 bases at V and 0 bases at J, with 10 bases in the middle. The CDR3 contains 14 residues. CDR3 loop: CASSTGHLSYEQYF. CDR3 in DNA: TGTGCCAGTAGTACGGGACACCTCTCCTACGAGCAGTACTTC.